This TCR beta chain was sequenced in a study of CD8+ T cells in alopecia areata (dated by TCRdb to between 2017 and 2018). About the investigation overall: Treated patients were enrolled in an open-label pilot trial of oral tofacitinib at 5 to 10 mg twice daily for moderate-to-severe alopecia areata. Patients stayed on tofacitinib for 6 to 18 months and then had 6 months of follow-up off drug so that delayed response and recurrence could be assessed. The study used high-throughput TCRbeta sequencing to examine T cell clonal expansion in alopecia areata, in both the C3H/HeJ mouse model and human patients. On the human side, TCRbeta sequencing was run on scalp tissue and on sorted CD4+ and CD8+ peripheral blood T cells from healthy controls and from alopecia areata patients with either patchy or totalis/universalis disease. Tofacitinib-treated patients had biopsies at baseline and at 4 and 24 weeks of treatment, with a later scalp biopsy in several patients. Scalp clonality was compared among normal scalp (n=4), patchy alopecia areata scalp (n=8), and alopecia totalis/universalis scalp (n=8). RNA came from the PAXgene miRNA kit for fixed scalp, the miRNeasy kit for PBMCs, and the RNeasy kit for mouse skin. immunoSEQ multiplex PCR using 35 Vbeta forward primers and 13 Jbeta reverse primers was used to amplify TCRbeta CDR3 regions. What the authors observed across the whole study: Unlike mouse skin, where gammadelta T cells dominate, normal human skin contains resident alphabeta T cells that get sequenced too, which complicates analysis of the scalp TCR repertoire. Higher clonality and more expanded CD8+ clones were observed in lesional scalp than in normal scalp, particularly in alopecia totalis/universalis, a finding suggestive of antigenic drive. Shared TCR sequences between patients were less evident than in mice, which may be partly attributable to HLA diversity in the patient population.

CDR3 length: 17 amino acids, cysteine to phenylalanine. Solely the CDR3 DNA is kept, with 51 bases framed from the first base. CDR1 and CDR2, per the germline V gene (reference sequence), are SEHNR and FQNEAQ. V loses 1 base, J loses 1 base, and the germline ends lie 15 bases apart. This clone has a handful of counts. Its antigen has not been determined. It has no much larger one-base neighbor in the sample; base qualities were not kept. The sample's time point label is to be understood as: baseline before oral tofacitinib. Lesional scalp punch biopsies and peripheral blood were collected from alopecia areata patients. After PBMCs were isolated by density centrifugation and stained for CD3, CD4 and CD8, a FACSAria was used to sort CD4+ and CD8+ T cells. The method was the immunoSEQ multiplex PCR assay. RNA was extracted from all samples and reverse transcribed into cDNA as template for TCR sequencing. SuperScript III was used for first-strand cDNA synthesis, primed with a 2:1 mix of oligo-dT and random hexamers. A synthetic immune receptor repertoire was used to assess amplification bias, and residual bias was removed computationally. The original pipeline was this. Raw reads were preprocessed to remove errors, and CDR3 was defined according to IMGT conventions as the region from the conserved cysteine to phenylalanine. Clonality was computed by normalizing Shannon entropy by log2 of the number of productive unique TCRs and subtracting the result from 1. Scalp TCRbeta sequences were cross-referenced with sorted blood CD4 and CD8 repertoires so that the CD4 or CD8 identity of scalp clones could be inferred. Not all clones reach the TCRdb copy of this immuneACCESS table, which keeps in-frame sequences only. Checked studies attribute under half of the gap to unresolved V genes and leave the rest unexplained. That table gives V, J and clone size, and the DNA gave D and trimming. For this sample there are tens of thousands of clones; more than 40% appear just once. The ten largest make up about 17% of the sample.

The TCR comes from a human donor with alopecia areata. The chain is made from TRBV7-9 and TRBJ2-3; a weak D assignment points to TRBD1 (6 bases agree). This specimen was CD8+ T cells sorted from blood, taken at week 0. In nucleotides, the sequence is TGTGCCAGCAGCTTAGATTGGGGGACACTAGGCACAGATACGCAGTATTTT. Its protein is CASSLDWGTLGTDTQYF.